This T cell receptor (beta chain) originates from a study of beta chain features in type 1 diabetes. Based on CD45RO/CCR7/CD25/CD127/CD95/CD27, CD4+ regulatory, stem cell-like memory, naive and central memory cells were sorted. V dropped 3 bases and J dropped 5 bases, with 5 bases sitting between them. Germline CDR1 MRHNA, CDR2 SNTAGT. The CDR3 sequence is 11 residues long. Isolated RNA was reverse transcribed in full, so expressed TCRB transcripts were sequenced. Data came from immunoSEQ multiplex PCR; TCRdb stores just in-frame clones and leaves some out. The sample contains 400,000 to 450,000 clones, roughly 14% of which appear only once.

The TCR originated in a man younger than 45 in good health. Specimen: naive CD4+ T cells from blood. The chain links TRBV6-4 to TRBJ2-7; D not resolved. The chain's CDR3 is CASSDSHEQYV. Here the CDR3 DNA reads TGTGCCAGCAGTGATAGCCACGAGCAGTACGTC.